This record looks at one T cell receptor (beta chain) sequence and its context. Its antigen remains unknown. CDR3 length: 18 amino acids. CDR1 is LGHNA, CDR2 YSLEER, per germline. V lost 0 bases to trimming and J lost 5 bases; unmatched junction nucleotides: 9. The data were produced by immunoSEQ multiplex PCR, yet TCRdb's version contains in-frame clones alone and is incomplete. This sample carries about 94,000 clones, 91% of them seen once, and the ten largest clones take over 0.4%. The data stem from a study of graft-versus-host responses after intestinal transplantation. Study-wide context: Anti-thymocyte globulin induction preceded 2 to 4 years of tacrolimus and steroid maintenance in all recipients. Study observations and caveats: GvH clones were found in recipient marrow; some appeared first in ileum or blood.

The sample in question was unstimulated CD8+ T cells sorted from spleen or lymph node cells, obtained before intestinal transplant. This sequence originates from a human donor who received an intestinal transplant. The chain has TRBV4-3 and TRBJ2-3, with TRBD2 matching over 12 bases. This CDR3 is CASSQDHPLAGGLDTQYF. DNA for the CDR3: TGCGCCAGCAGCCAAGATCACCCGCTAGCGGGGGGGTTAGATACGCAGTATTTT.